The source of this T cell receptor (beta chain) is a study of T cells in Graves' hyperthyroidism and ophthalmopathy. Study-wide findings and caveats: Among thyroid clonotypes expanded above 0.001, most also appeared in blood.

This clonotype was counted between two and nine times. Its antigen is not known. The CDR3 is 17 amino acids. Germline V gene lookup returns CDR1 LGHDT and CDR2 YNNKEL (reference sequence). The V gene end was trimmed by 0 bases and the J gene end by 0 bases; junction bases not matched to a gene: 5. The blood specimen was taken at initial hyperthyroidism diagnosis, before any ophthalmopathy symptoms. Researchers amplified the TCR beta CDR3 regions from RNA transcripts. Carried out on the TCR CDR3, a first-round RT-PCR used the HTBI primer set. Using its own MiXCR run on the multiplex PCR reads, TCRdb lists one record per CDR3 protein. The profile covers 550,000 to 850,000 distinct CDR3 sequences, with 18% appearing a single time and over 15% taken by the ten largest.

The sequencing sample was made of blood. The chain joins TRBV3-1 to TRBJ2-3; 8 bases map to TRBD2. The clonotype was recovered from a woman between 45 and 65 years old with Graves' hyperthyroidism that later progressed to Graves' ophthalmopathy. CDR3 protein: CASSQEGLAISTDTQYF. The CDR3 DNA follows: TGTGCCAGCAGCCAAGAAGGACTAGCCATTAGCACAGATACGCAGTATTTT.